One sample yielded the 2 T cell receptor beta chains listed below, sequenced in a study of graft-versus-host responses after intestinal transplantation. These receptors have no identified antigens. Clones were sequenced by immunoSEQ multiplex PCR, and TCRdb holds only the in-frame ones, with some missing. The sample includes roughly 110,000 clones, about 87% of them seen just once. Here the sequenced sample was unstimulated CD4+ T cells sorted from spleen or lymph node cells, taken before transplant. All receptors derive from a human donor who was the organ donor for an intestinal transplant.

V gene TRBV10-3 combines with J gene TRBJ1-5; the D gene is possibly TRBD1 (6 bases). CDR1 is ENHRY and CDR2 is SYGVKD in the germline V gene. Trimming shortened V by 4 bases and J by 3 bases, and 10 bases separated the two germline ends. This CDR3 has 14 amino acids. The CDR3 region has the DNA TGTGCCATCAGTGCCTCAGGGGACAATCAGCCCCAGCATTTT. Translated: CAISASGDNQPQHF.

The chain links TRBV7-9 to TRBJ2-3; a weak D match, TRBD2 (6 bases). Trimming took 5 bases from V and 5 from J, leaving 17 bases between them. The CDR3 totals 15 residues. Germline V gene sequence: CDR1 SEHNR, CDR2 FQNEAQ (reference sequence). The chain's CDR3 is CASSDYSGGVDTQYF. The CDR3 DNA sequence: TGTGCCAGCAGCGATTATAGCGGAGGGGTAGATACGCAGTATTTT.